This TCR beta chain was sequenced during a study of long-term antiretroviral therapy in people with HIV. Study results and caveats: Repertoires from HIV showed CDR3 length ranges narrower than those of controls.

Samples held roughly 0.95-10 million cryopreserved PBMC before DNA extraction. V shed 6 bases and J 3 bases; nucleotides not matched to a gene: 10. The CDR3 is 17 amino acids. Germline values: CDR1 MNHEY, CDR2 SMNVEV (reference sequence). A v3.0 immunoSEQ assay was performed at survey level. Measured with immunoSEQ multiplex PCR; TCRdb has only the in-frame clones, and not every one. The data show about 12,000 clones, with 70% to 80% seen just once and approximately 14% held by the top ten. With regard to this clone: Its antigen is not identified.

Material: unsorted PBMCs, obtained 1.3 years after starting antiretroviral therapy. This sequence was found in a woman aged 18-29 years with HIV. The rearrangement uses TRBV27 and TRBJ1-4, with 10 bases that match TRBD1. The CDR3 protein is CASSFADRGRSNEKLFF. CDR3 bases: TGTGCCAGCAGCTTCGCGGACAGGGGGAGGTCTAATGAAAAACTGTTTTTT. The full variable domain, completed using reference TRBV27 and TRBJ1-4, is EAQVTQNPRYLITVTGKKLTVTCSQNMNHEYMSWYRQDPGLGLRQIYYSMNVEVTDKGDVPEGYKVSRKEKRNFPLILESPSPNQTSLYFCASSFADRGRSNEKLFFGSGTQLSVL.